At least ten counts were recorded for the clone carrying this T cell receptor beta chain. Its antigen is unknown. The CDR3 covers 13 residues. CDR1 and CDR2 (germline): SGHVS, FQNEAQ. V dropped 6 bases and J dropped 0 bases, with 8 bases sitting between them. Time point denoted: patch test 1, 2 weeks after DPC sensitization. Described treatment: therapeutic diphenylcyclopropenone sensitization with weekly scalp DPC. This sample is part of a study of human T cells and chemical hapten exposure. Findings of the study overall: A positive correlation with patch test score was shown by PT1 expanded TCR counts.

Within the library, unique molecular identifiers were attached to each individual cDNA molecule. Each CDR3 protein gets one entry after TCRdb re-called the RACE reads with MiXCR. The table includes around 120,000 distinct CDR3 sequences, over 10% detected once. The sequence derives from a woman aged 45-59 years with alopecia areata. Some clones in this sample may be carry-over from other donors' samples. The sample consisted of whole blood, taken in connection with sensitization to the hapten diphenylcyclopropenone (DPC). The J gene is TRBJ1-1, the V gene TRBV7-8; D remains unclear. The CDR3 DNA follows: TGTGCCAGCAGAATTCGACTGAACACTGAAGCTTTCTTT. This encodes CASRIRLNTEAFF. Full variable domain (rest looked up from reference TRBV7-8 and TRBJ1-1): GAGVSQSPRYKVAKRGQDVALRCDPISGHVSLFWYQQALGQGPEFLTYFQNEAQLDKSGLPSDRFFAERPEGSVSTLKIQRTQQEDSAVYLCASRIRLNTEAFFGQGTRLTVV.